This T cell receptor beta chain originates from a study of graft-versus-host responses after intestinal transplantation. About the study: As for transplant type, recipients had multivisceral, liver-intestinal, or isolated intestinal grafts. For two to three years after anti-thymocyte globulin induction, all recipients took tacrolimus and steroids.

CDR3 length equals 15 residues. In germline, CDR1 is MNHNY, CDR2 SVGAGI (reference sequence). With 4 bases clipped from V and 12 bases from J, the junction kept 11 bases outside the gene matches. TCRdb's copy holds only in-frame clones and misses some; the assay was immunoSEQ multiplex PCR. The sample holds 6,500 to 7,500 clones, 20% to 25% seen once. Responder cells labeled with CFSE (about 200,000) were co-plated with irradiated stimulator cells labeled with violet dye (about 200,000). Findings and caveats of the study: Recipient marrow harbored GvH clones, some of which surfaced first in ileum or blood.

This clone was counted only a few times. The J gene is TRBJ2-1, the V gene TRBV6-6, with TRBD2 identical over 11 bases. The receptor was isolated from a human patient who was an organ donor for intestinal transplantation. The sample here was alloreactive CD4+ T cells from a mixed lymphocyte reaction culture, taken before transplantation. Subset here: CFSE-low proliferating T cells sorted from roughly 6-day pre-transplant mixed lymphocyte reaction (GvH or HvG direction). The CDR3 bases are TGTGCCAGCAGTTTTGCTAGCGGGAGGTCCTTGCGGCAGTTCTTC. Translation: CASSFASGRSLRQFF.